The rows below give T cell receptor beta chains drawn from one sample of a study of T-cell reconstitution after alpha-beta-depleted transplantation in children. TCRdb processed the PCR reads anew with MiXCR; each CDR3 protein has one entry. The sample contains approximately 500,000 distinct CDR3 sequences, roughly 27% of which appear only once. The source was PBMCs, collected before TCRalphabeta/CD19-depleted stem cell transplant. The source of these receptors is a boy under two years old with Wiskott-Aldrich syndrome, due to receive a stem cell transplant. CDR3s leave out the opening cysteine and the closing phenylalanine or tryptophan.

TRBJ1-6 | 12 | TRBV12-3/TRBV12-4 | ASSYDRHNSPLH
TRBJ2-1 | 15 | TRBV21-1 | ASTPTSGESSYNEQF
TRBJ2-7 | 13 | TRBV5-1 | ASSLEGRGLYEQY
TRBJ2-3 | 12 | TRBV7-8 | ASSLVWGEDTQY
TRBJ1-2 | 12 | TRBV27 | ASAETGGNYGYT
TRBJ2-7 | 12 | TRBV18 | ASSPGSASYEQY
TRBJ2-3 | 13 | TRBV5-6 | ASSLWDRVLYTQY
TRBJ2-7 | 12 | TRBV12-3/TRBV12-4 | ASSSLGSPYEQY
TRBJ1-6 | 11 | TRBV12-3/TRBV12-4 | ASSLRVGSGVH
TRBJ1-5 | 13 | TRBV5-1 | ASSVGDRVKQPQH
TRBJ2-3 | 11 | TRBV5-1 | ASSYNLGETQY
TRBJ2-1 | 13 | TRBV14 | ASSPRLGVGNEQF
TRBJ2-7 | 13 | TRBV28 | ASSPGTSGPYEQY
TRBJ1-1 | 12 | TRBV12-3/TRBV12-4 | ASSLGRYYTEAF
TRBJ2-3 | 13 | TRBV12-3/TRBV12-4 | ASRLGGSGTDTQY
TRBJ2-1 | 14 | TRBV28 | ASNDFRDRVNNEQF
TRBJ2-7 | 12 | TRBV20-1 | SAPQKPSSYEQY
TRBJ1-5 | 13 | TRBV20-1 | SATDPRRLGQPQH
TRBJ2-7 | 10 | TRBV5-6 | ASSLFRAQQY
TRBJ2-1 | 16 | TRBV11-2 | ASSRGGSGSPNGNEQF
TRBJ2-1 | 11 | TRBV27 | ATRTSPWDEQF
TRBJ2-1 | 11 | TRBV12-3/TRBV12-4 | ASSLQGSNEQF
TRBJ2-3 | 11 | TRBV12-3/TRBV12-4 | ASSLTSGSTQY
TRBJ2-2 | 11 | TRBV5-1 | ASSSIGPGELF
TRBJ1-6 | 11 | TRBV10-3 | AIRGGPNSPLH
TRBJ2-1 | 13 | TRBV14 | ASSQDWGRANEQF
TRBJ1-1 | 14 | TRBV4-1 | ASSQSRGSVNTEAF
TRBJ2-1 | 13 | TRBV24-1 | ATSDPGTGGYEQF
TRBJ2-1 | 15 | TRBV12-3/TRBV12-4 | ASTPGGGSISYNEQF
TRBJ2-1 | 12 | TRBV20-1 | SARDPSGGDEQF
TRBJ1-1 | 11 | TRBV10-3 | AADRGGGTEAF
TRBJ2-7 | 9 | TRBV6-4 | ATGRSYEQY
TRBJ2-1 | 14 | TRBV28 | ASRRLGLAGGDEQF
TRBJ2-7 | 12 | TRBV3-1 | ASSHPSGSREQY
TRBJ2-7 | 12 | TRBV6-1 | ASRKREREGEQY
TRBJ1-5 | 11 | TRBV27 | ASGTGSNQPQH
TRBJ1-1 | 11 | TRBV5-5 | ASSARADTEAF
TRBJ2-5 | 12 | TRBV5-1 | ASTGSQYQETQY
TRBJ2-5 | 11 | TRBV20-1 | SADPGRVETQY
TRBJ2-1 | 12 | TRBV28 | ASSQAGAHNEQF
TRBJ1-6 | 19 | TRBV7-2 | ASSLALNLGGERVRGSPLH